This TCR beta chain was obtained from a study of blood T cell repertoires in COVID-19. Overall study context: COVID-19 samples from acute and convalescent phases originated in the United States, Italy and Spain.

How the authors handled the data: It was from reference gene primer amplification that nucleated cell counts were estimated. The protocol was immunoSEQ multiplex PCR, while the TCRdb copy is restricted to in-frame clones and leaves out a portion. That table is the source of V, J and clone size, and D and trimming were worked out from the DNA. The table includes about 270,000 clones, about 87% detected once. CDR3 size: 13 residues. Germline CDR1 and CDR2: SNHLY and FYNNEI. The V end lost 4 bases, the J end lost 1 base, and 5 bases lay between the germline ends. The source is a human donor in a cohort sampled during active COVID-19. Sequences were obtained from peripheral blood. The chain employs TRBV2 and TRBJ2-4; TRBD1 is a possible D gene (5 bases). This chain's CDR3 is CASSAGAKNIQYF. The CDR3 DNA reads TGTGCCAGCAGTGCAGGGGCCAAAAACATTCAGTACTTC. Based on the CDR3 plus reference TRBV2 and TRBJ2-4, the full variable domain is EPEVTQTPSHQVTQMGQEVILRCVPISNHLYFYWYRQILGQKVEFLVSFYNNEISEKSEIFDDQFSVERPDGSNFTLKIRSTKLEDSAMYFCASSAGAKNIQYFGAGTRLSVL.